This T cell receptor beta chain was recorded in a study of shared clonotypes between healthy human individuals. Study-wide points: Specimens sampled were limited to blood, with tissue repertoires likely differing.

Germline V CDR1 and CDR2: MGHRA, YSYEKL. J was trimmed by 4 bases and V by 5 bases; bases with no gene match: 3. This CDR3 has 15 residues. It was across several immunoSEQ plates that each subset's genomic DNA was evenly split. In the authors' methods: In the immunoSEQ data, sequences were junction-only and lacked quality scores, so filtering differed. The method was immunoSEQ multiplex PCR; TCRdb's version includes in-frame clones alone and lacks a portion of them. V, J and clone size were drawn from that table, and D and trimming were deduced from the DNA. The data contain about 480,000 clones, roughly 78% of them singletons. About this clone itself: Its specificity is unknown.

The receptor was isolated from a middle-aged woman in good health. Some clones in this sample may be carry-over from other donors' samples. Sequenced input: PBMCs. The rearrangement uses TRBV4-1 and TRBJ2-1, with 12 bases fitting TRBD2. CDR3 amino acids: CASSYGTSGYNEQFF. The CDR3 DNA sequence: TGCGCCAGCAGCTACGGGACTAGCGGGTACAATGAGCAGTTCTTC.